Reported below is one T cell receptor beta chain. The antigen is undetermined. To make TCR beta libraries, researchers used iRepertoire HTBI primers and Arm-PCR of CDR3 regions. A single record per CDR3 protein comes from TCRdb applying MiXCR to the multiplex PCR reads. The repertoire holds around 460,000 distinct CDR3 sequences, with 20% to 25% as singletons. The data belong to a study of regulatory T cells in long-lasting Graves disease. Overall study: A definition of persistent Graves' disease required over 5 years of antithyroid drugs plus positive TSH receptor antibodies. Whole-study findings and limits: Persistent disease was characterized by preferential usage of TRBV28, TRBJ1-2 and TRBJ2-5. Lower TCR diversity characterized persistent Graves' patients relative to newly diagnosed patients.

The germline V and J ends were trimmed by 4 bases and 8 bases, with 24 bases remaining between them. The length of the CDR3 is 17 residues. Time point noted: persistent/refractory GD, antithyroid drugs over 5 years with positive TRAb. PBMC-derived RNA was used for the TCR library. In this cohort, patients came from an endocrinology department located in Xi'an, China. The sample in question was peripheral blood mononuclear cells (PBMCs), obtained when the disease was refractory, from a patient treated with antithyroid drugs. The clonotype comes from a female donor with Graves disease. The chain recombines TRBV12-3 or TRBV12-4 with TRBJ2-1, with D perhaps being TRBD1 or TRBD2 (5 bases each). This CDR3 is CASSSHPGSRGRDEQFF. Here the CDR3 DNA reads TGTGCCAGCAGTTCCCACCCAGGGTCTAGAGGGAGAGATGAGCAGTTCTTC.